The 18 T cell receptor beta chains reported below all come from one sample, sequenced in a study of T-cell reconstitution after alpha-beta-depleted transplantation in children. Unique molecular identifiers were built into the TCRbeta library. TCRdb fed the PCR reads into MiXCR, producing one record per CDR3 protein. Among approximately 500,000 distinct CDR3 sequences listed, over 25% were seen once. The material sequenced was PBMCs, taken before TCRalphabeta/CD19-depleted stem cell transplant. Receptors originate from a boy under two years old with Wiskott-Aldrich syndrome, due to receive a stem cell transplant.

This clonotype was counted between two and nine times. The V call is TRBV28, the J call TRBJ2-5; the D gene is possibly TRBD1 (5 bases). Trimming took 3 bases from V and 12 from J, leaving 14 bases between them. There are 12 residues in the CDR3. The germline V gene has CDR1 MDHEN and CDR2 SYDVKM. CDR3 coding DNA: TGTGCCAGCAGTTTGCCAGGGTCGAAGGAGTACTTC. Residues: CASSLPGSKEYF.

This chain joins TRBV5-1 and TRBJ2-3, with 7 bases matching TRBD2. The CDR3 loop spans 16 amino acids. V lost 0 bases, J lost 0 bases, and 4 bases stayed unmatched. Per germline, CDR1 SGHRS and CDR2 YFSETQ. The CDR3: CASSLDFSGSTDTQYF. The DNA of the CDR3 is TGCGCCAGCAGCTTGGATTTTAGCGGGAGCACAGATACGCAGTATTTT.

V and J are TRBV2 and TRBJ2-5, with 7 bases lining up with TRBD2. Per the germline V gene, CDR1 is SNHLY and CDR2 is FYNNEI. The CDR3 has 16 amino acids. Trimming at V came to 7 bases and at J to 1 base, leaving 12 bases not matched to a gene. In DNA form, the CDR3 reads TGTGCCAGCACGGGAGGCCCCCCAAGGGTCCAAGAGACCCAGTACTTC. Translated, it gives CASTGGPPRVQETQYF. The variable domain in full, with the rest retrieved from reference TRBV2 and TRBJ2-5, is EPEVTQTPSHQVTQMGQEVILRCVPISNHLYFYWYRQILGQKVEFLVSFYNNEISEKSEIFDDQFSVERPDGSNFTLKIRSTKLEDSAMYFCASTGGPPRVQETQYFGPGTRLLVL.

Only a few counts were recorded for this clonotype. The V and J genes are TRBV5-1 and TRBJ2-7, with D possibly being TRBD1 (6 bases). Trimming took off 1 base at V and 0 bases at J, with 14 bases between the two ends. The CDR3 runs to 16 residues. Germline V gene sequence: CDR1 SGHRS, CDR2 YFSETQ. The CDR3 region is CASSLLGGRGSYEQYF. The CDR3 coding sequence is TGCGCCAGCAGCTTGCTAGGGGGAAGGGGCTCCTACGAGCAGTACTTC.

V is TRBV10-3 and J is TRBJ2-1; D is unresolved. V was clipped by 2 bases and J by 7 bases, with 9 bases between them. This CDR3 contains 13 residues. Germline-derived CDR1 and CDR2 are ENHRY and SYGVKD. The chain's CDR3 is CAISEGQYNEQFF. The CDR3 DNA reads TGTGCCATCAGTGAGGGGCAGTATAATGAGCAGTTCTTC.

This chain joins TRBV3-1 and TRBJ2-7; D might be TRBD2 (6 bases). Germline V lookup: CDR1 LGHDT, CDR2 YNNKEL (reference sequence). The CDR3 is 15 residues long. The V end lost 0 bases, the J end lost 3 bases, and 12 bases lay between the germline ends. The DNA for the CDR3 is TGTGCCAGCAGCCAAGACGGGGGTCTGCTCTACGAGCAGTACTTC. Protein: CASSQDGGLLYEQYF.

The chain joins TRBV20-1 to TRBJ2-2; TRBD1 agrees at 7 bases. Trimming cost V 3 bases and J 0 bases; bases outside gene matches: 1. The CDR3 sequence is 14 residues long. CDR1 and CDR2 from the germline V gene are DFQATT and SNEGSKA (reference sequence). The CDR3: CSARDRSNTGELFF. In DNA form, the CDR3 reads TGCAGTGCTAGGGACAGGTCGAACACCGGGGAGCTGTTTTTT.

This clonotype was seen ten or more times. The rearrangement links TRBV5-1 to TRBJ1-3; 7 bases line up with TRBD1. The trim removed 1 base at V and 2 bases at J, leaving 0 bases unmatched. Germline V lookup: CDR1 SGHRS, CDR2 YFSETQ. The CDR3 consists of 14 residues. CDR3 nucleotides: TGCGCCAGCAGCTTGACAGGGGCTGGAAACACCATATATTTT. This translates into CASSLTGAGNTIYF.

In regard to this clonotype: Mismatch with germline at one junction end may stem from a read error. The chain has TRBV12-3 or TRBV12-4 and TRBJ2-5; tentatively, D is TRBD2 (6 bases). The CDR3 is 13 residues long. The CDR3 reads CATSRTIMETQYF. CDR3 sequence (DNA): TGTGCCACCAGTCGGACTATCATGGAGACCCAGTACTTC.

The rearrangement uses TRBV12-5 and TRBJ2-2, with D perhaps matching TRBD1 (6 bases). The CDR3 is 18 amino acids. From germline, CDR1 is LGHNT and CDR2 FRNRAP. Trimming shortened V by 0 bases and J by 0 bases, and 14 bases separated the two germline ends. The CDR3 DNA reads TGTGCTAGTGGTTTGGTCCGAGGGGACATCGCGAACACCGGGGAGCTGTTTTTT. Its translation is CASGLVRGDIANTGELFF. The entire variable domain, with the rest obtained from reference TRBV12-5 and TRBJ2-2, is as follows: DARVTQTPRHKVTEMGQEVTMRCQPILGHNTVFWYRQTMMQGLELLAYFRNRAPLDDSGMPKDRFSAEMPDATLATLKIQPSEPRDSAVYFCASGLVRGDIANTGELFFGEGSRLTVL.

This rearrangement joins TRBV7-9 to TRBJ2-1; D gene ambiguous. Trimming pared 2 bases from V and 6 bases from J, leaving 5 bases between. CDR1 and CDR2 from the germline V gene are SEHNR and FQNEAQ (reference sequence). The length of the CDR3 is 12 residues. CDR3 nucleotides: TGTGCCAGCAGCTTAAAAGGCAATGAGCAGTTCTTC. This gives the protein CASSLKGNEQFF.

This rearrangement joins TRBV11-1 to TRBJ2-5; 14 positions agree with TRBD2. This CDR3 has 18 residues. V gave up 5 bases and J gave up 2 bases; unmatched junction bases: 10. Germline loops: CDR1 SGHAT, CDR2 FQDESV (reference sequence). The CDR3 nucleotides are TGTGCCAGCAGCCCCGCCGGACTAGCGGGAGGAGGGCAAGAGACCCAGTACTTC. Translated: CASSPAGLAGGGQETQYF.

The rearrangement links TRBV28 to TRBJ2-6; D uncertain. The V gene lost 6 bases and the J gene lost 2 bases, with 8 bases spanning the gap. Germline-derived CDR1 and CDR2 are MDHEN and SYDVKM. The CDR3 loop spans 14 amino acids. The CDR3 coding sequence is TGTGCCAGCAGCCCTCGGGCTGGGGCCAACGTCCTGACTTTC. It yields the protein CASSPRAGANVLTF.

This clonotype was seen only a few times. The genes are TRBV6-1 and TRBJ1-1; D may be TRBD1 (5 bases). The CDR3 spans 14 residues. CDR1 MNHNS and CDR2 SASEGT come from the germline V gene. V was trimmed by 6 bases and J by 1 base, leaving 12 bases between them. The CDR3 reads CASRLDGANTEAFF. CDR3 nucleotides: TGTGCCAGCAGACTTGACGGGGCGAACACTGAAGCTTTCTTT.

In its sample, this clonotype was seen many times. This chain uses TRBV20-1 with TRBJ1-4, with D unresolved. CDR1 and CDR2 from the germline V gene are DFQATT and SNEGSKA (reference sequence). The V end lost 0 bases, the J end lost 8 bases, and 4 bases lay between the germline ends. The CDR3 sequence is 11 residues long. The CDR3 nucleotides are TGCAGTGCTAGAGAGGTGGAAAAACTGTTTTTT. As protein: CSAREVEKLFF.

The chain carries TRBV25-1 and TRBJ1-5, with D tentatively TRBD1 (5 bases). CDR3 length equals 15 residues. V was pared by 1 base and J by 4 bases, with 11 bases between. CDR1 is MGHDK, CDR2 SYGVNS, per germline. The CDR3 sequence: CASSESGNLNQPQHF. Written as DNA, the CDR3 is TGTGCCAGCAGTGAATCAGGGAACCTAAATCAGCCCCAGCATTTT.

The chain carries TRBV20-1 and TRBJ2-1; D is possibly TRBD2 (5 bases). V dropped 2 bases and J dropped 3 bases, with 8 bases sitting between them. This CDR3 has 13 amino acids. CDR1 DFQATT and CDR2 SNEGSKA come from the germline V gene (reference sequence). CDR3 nucleotides: TGCAGTGCTAGACCCGGGAACTACAATGAGCAGTTCTTC. Protein sequence: CSARPGNYNEQFF.

This chain uses TRBV12-3 or TRBV12-4 with TRBJ2-1; unclear D gene. V was trimmed by 5 bases and J by 5 bases, leaving 10 bases between them. This CDR3 has 13 amino acids. The CDR3 reads CASSVVYDNEQFF. CDR3 nucleotide sequence: TGTGCCAGCAGTGTGGTGTACGACAATGAGCAGTTCTTC.